This passage covers 21 T cell receptor beta chains from one sample sequenced in a study of T-cell memory formation after mild COVID-19. Each CDR3 protein is one row after TCRdb ran MiXCR on the 5' RACE reads. Here the sample spans 350,000 to 450,000 distinct CDR3 sequences, around 20% being singletons. Sequencing input: PBMCs or a T cell subset sorted from them (not recorded which). All receptors derive from an adult woman who had mild COVID-19 (a few samples of this study predate the infection). Cell type and time point are not known.

Only a few counts were recorded for this clonotype. The chain carries TRBV30 and TRBJ1-1, with D possibly being TRBD1 (5 bases). Germline values: CDR1 GTSNPN, CDR2 SVGIG (reference sequence). CDR3 length: 14 residues. Trimming removed 4 bases from V and 4 bases from J, with 16 bases in between. The CDR3 coding sequence is TGTGCCTGGACCAGGGAGAATGGGTTCACTGAAGCTTTCTTT. It is translated as CAWTRENGFTEAFF.

The CDR3 DNA reads TGTGCCAGCAGTTTAGACCCCACAGGGACCTACGAGCAGTACTTC. It is translated as CASSLDPTGTYEQYF. The V call is TRBV27, the J call TRBJ2-7; D perhaps matches TRBD1 (6 bases). With 2 bases removed from V and 2 bases from J, the gap between germline ends came to 13 bases. CDR1 is MNHEY and CDR2 is SMNVEV in the germline V gene (reference sequence). This CDR3 is built from 15 residues.

There are a few counts of this clonotype. The chain couples TRBV20-1 to TRBJ1-1; D may be TRBD1 (6 bases). V lost 4 bases to trimming and J lost 3 bases, with 15 bases between them. The germline CDR1 and CDR2 sequences are DFQATT and SNEGSKA (reference sequence). The CDR3 extends over 14 amino acids. In DNA, the CDR3 is TGCAGTGCTAACTTGCCAGGGGAGTACACTGAAGCTTTCTTT. Translation: CSANLPGEYTEAFF.

The genes are TRBV10-3 and TRBJ2-7; D may be TRBD1 (5 bases). Trimming removed 1 base from V and 2 bases from J, with 15 bases in between. CDR3 length equals 16 residues. CDR1 ENHRY and CDR2 SYGVKD come from the germline V gene. CDR3 region: CAISEYGTGDAYEQYF. Written as DNA, the CDR3 is TGTGCCATCAGTGAGTATGGAACAGGTGACGCCTACGAGCAGTACTTC.

Only a few counts were recorded for this clonotype. The rearrangement links TRBV7-3 to TRBJ1-2; D possibly corresponds to TRBD1 (5 bases). V was pared by 6 bases and J by 7 bases, with 15 bases between. The CDR3 runs 13 residues. CDR1 and CDR2 (germline): SGHTA, FQGTGA. The CDR3 region is CASRPAGGSGYTF. CDR3 DNA: TGTGCCAGCAGGCCCGCCGGGGGGTCTGGCTACACCTTC. The full variable domain, its missing parts supplied by reference TRBV7-3 and TRBJ1-2, is GAGVSQTPSNKVTEKGKYVELRCDPISGHTALYWYRQSLGQGPEFLIYFQGTGAADDSGLPNDRFFAVRPEGSVSTLKIQRTERGDSAVYLCASRPAGGSGYTFGSGTRLTVV.

A few counts support this clonotype. The J gene is TRBJ1-1, the V gene TRBV12-3 or TRBV12-4; 7 bases are shared with TRBD1. This CDR3 has 12 amino acids. Trimming removed 7 bases from V and 8 bases from J; junction bases left unmatched: 7. The CDR3 reads CASNRRGFEAFF. CDR3 bases: TGTGCCAGCAACCGCAGGGGGTTCGAAGCTTTCTTT.

The J gene is TRBJ2-7, the V gene TRBV5-6; TRBD1 agrees at 9 bases. The CDR3 consists of 15 residues. Per the germline V gene, CDR1 is SGHDT and CDR2 is YYEEEE. V was clipped by 3 bases and J by 4 bases; unmatched bases: 8. CDR3 DNA sequence: TGTGCCAGCAGCTCGTTACAGGGGGCTAGGTACGAGCAGTACTTC. Translating it yields CASSSLQGARYEQYF.

This clonotype was found a few times. V is TRBV5-6 and J is TRBJ2-2, with no clear D. The length of the CDR3 is 14 residues. The V end was cut by 5 bases, the J end by 0 bases, with 8 bases between. Germline V gene data show CDR1 as SGHDT and CDR2 as YYEEEE. In DNA form, the CDR3 reads TGTGCCAGCAGGCCTACTTCGAACACCGGGGAGCTGTTTTTT. It specifies CASRPTSNTGELFF.

This clonotype appeared a few times. The rearrangement joins TRBV10-3 to TRBJ2-5; 11 bases match TRBD2. The CDR3 sequence is 14 residues long. J was trimmed by 5 bases and V by 8 bases; bases with no gene match: 7. Per the germline V gene, CDR1 is ENHRY and CDR2 is SYGVKD. In nucleotides, the CDR3 is TGTGCCATCTGGTCCGCTAGCGGGGGGGAGACCCAGTACTTC. Translated: CAIWSASGGETQYF.

The table lists this clonotype with a few counts. The rearrangement links TRBV29-1 to TRBJ2-3; no clear D gene. Between the trimmed V and J ends, which lost 4 bases and 2 bases, there was a span of 7 bases. The germline V gene has CDR1 SQVTM and CDR2 ANQGSEA. The CDR3 is made up of 12 amino acids. The CDR3 loop is CSVVLNTDTQYF. In DNA, the CDR3 is TGCAGCGTTGTACTGAACACAGATACGCAGTATTTT.

This clonotype was counted once. The rearrangement joins TRBV9 to TRBJ1-2; 7 bases map to TRBD1. The germline CDR1 and CDR2 sequences are SGDLS and YYNGEE. The length of the CDR3 is 15 residues. V dropped 0 bases and J dropped 6; count of bases not matched to a gene: 8. The CDR3 DNA is TGTGCCAGCAGCGTAGTAAAGGGGGCCCTTGATGGCTACACCTTC. This encodes CASSVVKGALDGYTF.

The chain is built from TRBV7-2 and TRBJ2-7; D might be TRBD2 (5 bases). Germline V lookup: CDR1 SGHTA, CDR2 FQGNSA. The ends were cut back, 1 base at V and 2 bases at J, with 9 bases in the middle. The CDR3 has 14 residues. CDR3 coding DNA: TGTGCCAGCAGCTTAGGAGGGATCCCCTACGAGCAGTACTTC. Its protein is CASSLGGIPYEQYF.

This clonotype was seen only a few times. The chain carries TRBV9 and TRBJ2-1, with D perhaps matching TRBD1 (6 bases). Between the trimmed V and J ends, which lost 3 bases and 7 bases, there was a span of 17 bases. The CDR3 totals 15 residues. Looked up from germline, CDR1 is SGDLS and CDR2 is YYNGEE. This chain's CDR3 is CASSARDRIGNEQFF. CDR3 bases: TGTGCCAGCAGCGCCCGTGACAGGATTGGGAATGAGCAGTTCTTC.

This clonotype has more than one count but fewer than ten. This chain joins TRBV7-2 and TRBJ2-2; 10 bases map to TRBD2. CDR1 SGHTA and CDR2 FQGNSA come from the germline V gene. The CDR3 has 17 residues. J gave up 5 bases and V 1 base, and 7 bases lay outside the gene matches. The CDR3 here is CASSLVSSGSRTGELFF. CDR3 coding DNA: TGTGCCAGCAGCTTAGTGTCTAGCGGGAGTAGAACCGGGGAGCTGTTTTTT.

In this sample, this clonotype turned up a few times. V usage is TRBV20-1 and J usage is TRBJ2-1; D is uncertain. Looked up from germline, CDR1 is DFQATT and CDR2 is SNEGSKA (reference sequence). The CDR3 is 14 residues long. Deletions cut 2 bases from V and 5 bases from J, with 13 bases between. As DNA, the CDR3 is TGCAGTGCTAGATCTGGGCCAGAGAACAATGAGCAGTTCTTC. Its translation: CSARSGPENNEQFF.

The sample holds many counts of this clonotype. The J gene is TRBJ2-1, the V gene TRBV12-3 or TRBV12-4; 8 bases align to TRBD2. CDR3 length: 15 residues. With 6 bases clipped from V and 7 bases from J, the junction kept 11 bases outside the gene matches. In DNA, the CDR3 is TGTGCCAGCAGGCCTTACGGGGGGGCAGGGAATGAGCAGTTCTTC. This gives the protein CASRPYGGAGNEQFF.

This clonotype has just a few counts. The CDR3, as DNA: TGCAGTGCTAGGGACCAGGGACAATGGCAGCCCCAGCATTTT. This codes for CSARDQGQWQPQHF. The V call is TRBV20-1, the J call TRBJ1-5, with D tentatively TRBD1 (6 bases). V lost 3 bases and J 7 bases, leaving 16 bases between the germline ends. There are 14 residues in the CDR3. In germline, CDR1 is DFQATT, CDR2 SNEGSKA (reference sequence).

The rearrangement uses TRBV28 and TRBJ2-7, with TRBD1 identical over 8 bases. V gave up 1 base and J gave up 3 bases; unmatched junction bases: 5. The CDR3 runs 15 residues. The germline V gene encodes CDR1 MDHEN and CDR2 SYDVKM. The DNA of the CDR3 is TGTGCCAGCAGTTTATCTTCGACAGGGGACTACGAGCAGTACTTC. The encoded protein is CASSLSSTGDYEQYF.

This clonotype occurred a few times. This chain links TRBV12-3 or TRBV12-4 with TRBJ2-7; D may be TRBD2 (6 bases). This CDR3 spans 13 amino acids. Trimming removed 6 bases at V and 4 bases at J, with 13 bases between. The CDR3 DNA is TGTGCCAGCAGACCTAGCGTCGTGTACGAGCAGTACTTC. Residues: CASRPSVVYEQYF.

The chain has TRBV24-1 and TRBJ2-3, with 12 bases matching TRBD2. This CDR3 spans 17 amino acids. The V segment lost 3 bases and the J segment 2 bases; nucleotides outside the gene matches: 5. CDR1 and CDR2 (germline): KGHDR, SFDVKD. The CDR3 spells CATSDIRTSGITDTQYF. The CDR3 DNA reads as TGTGCCACCAGTGATATCCGGACTAGCGGGATCACAGATACGCAGTATTTT.

This clonotype appeared a few times. The chain has TRBV20-1 and TRBJ2-1; D may be TRBD2 (6 bases). Trimming left V 7 bases short and J 7 bases short, with 17 bases between. This CDR3 has 13 residues. Germline-derived CDR1 and CDR2 are DFQATT and SNEGSKA (reference sequence). CDR3 coding DNA: TGCAGTGGTCCCGGTACTCTAGCGAATGAGCAGTTCTTC. Translated, it gives CSGPGTLANEQFF.